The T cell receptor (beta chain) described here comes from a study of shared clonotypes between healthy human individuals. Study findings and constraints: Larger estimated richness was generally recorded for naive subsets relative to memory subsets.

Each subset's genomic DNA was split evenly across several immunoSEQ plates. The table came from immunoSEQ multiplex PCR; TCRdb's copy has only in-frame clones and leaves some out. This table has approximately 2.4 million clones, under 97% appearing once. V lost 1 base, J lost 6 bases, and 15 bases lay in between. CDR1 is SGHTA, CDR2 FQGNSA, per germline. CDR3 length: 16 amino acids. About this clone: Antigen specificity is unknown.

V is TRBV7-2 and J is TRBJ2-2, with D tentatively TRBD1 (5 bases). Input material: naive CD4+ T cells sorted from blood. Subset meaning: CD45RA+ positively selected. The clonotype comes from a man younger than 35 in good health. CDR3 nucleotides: TGTGCCAGCAGCTTAGGGAGAGCAGGGTATCCCGGGGAGCTGTTTTTT. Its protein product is CASSLGRAGYPGELFF.